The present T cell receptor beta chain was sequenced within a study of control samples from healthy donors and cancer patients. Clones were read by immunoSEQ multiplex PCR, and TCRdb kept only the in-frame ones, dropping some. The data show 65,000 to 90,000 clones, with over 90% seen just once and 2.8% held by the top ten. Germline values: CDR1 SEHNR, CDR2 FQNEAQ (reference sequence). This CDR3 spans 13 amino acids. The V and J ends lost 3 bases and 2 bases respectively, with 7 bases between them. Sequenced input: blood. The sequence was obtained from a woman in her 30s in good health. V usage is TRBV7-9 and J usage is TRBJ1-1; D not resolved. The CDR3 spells CASSFGYNTEAFF. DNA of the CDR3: TGTGCCAGCAGCTTTGGCTACAACACTGAAGCTTTCTTT. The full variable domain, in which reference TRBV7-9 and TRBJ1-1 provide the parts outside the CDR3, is DTGVSQNPRHKITKRGQNVTFRCDPISEHNRLYWYRQTLGQGPEFLTYFQNEAQLEKSRLLSDRFSAERPKGSFSTLEIQRTEQGDSAMYLCASSFGYNTEAFFGQGTRLTVV.